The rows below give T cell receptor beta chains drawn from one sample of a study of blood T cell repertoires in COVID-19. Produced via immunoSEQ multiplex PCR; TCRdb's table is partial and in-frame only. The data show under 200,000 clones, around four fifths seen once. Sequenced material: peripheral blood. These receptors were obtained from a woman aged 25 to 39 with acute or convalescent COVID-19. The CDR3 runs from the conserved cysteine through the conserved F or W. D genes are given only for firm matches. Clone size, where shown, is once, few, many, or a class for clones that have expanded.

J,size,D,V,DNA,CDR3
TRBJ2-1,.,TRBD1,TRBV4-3,TGCGCCAGCAGCCAAGGGAGAAGGACAGGCAATGAGCAGTTCTTC,CASSQGRRTGNEQFF
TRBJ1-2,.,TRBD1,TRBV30,TGTGCCTGGACCTTCGACAGGGGGCTTGGCTACACCTTC,CAWTFDRGLGYTF
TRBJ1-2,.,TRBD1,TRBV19,TGTGCCAGTACGACAGGGGCCTATGGCTACACCTTC,CASTTGAYGYTF
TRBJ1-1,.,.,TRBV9,TGTGCCAGCAGCGTAGATATCGTGAACACTGAAGCTTTCTTT,CASSVDIVNTEAFF
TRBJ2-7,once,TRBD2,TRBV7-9,TGTGCCAGCAGCCCCGGGACTAGCGGGAGGGCCTACGAGCAGTACTTC,CASSPGTSGRAYEQYF
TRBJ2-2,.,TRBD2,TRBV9,TGTGCCAGCAGCGCCGGGCGGGGGGCGATTCTCACCGGGGAGCTGTTTTTT,CASSAGRGAILTGELFF
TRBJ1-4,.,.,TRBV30,TGTGCCTGGCGACATGGGGGCGTACTCGAAAAACTGTTTTTT,CAWRHGGVLEKLFF
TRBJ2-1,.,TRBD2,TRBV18,TGTGCCAGCTCACCGCGACTAGCGGGAGTCAGGGATGAGCAGTTCTTC,CASSPRLAGVRDEQFF
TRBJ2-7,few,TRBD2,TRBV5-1,TGCGCCAGCAGCTTGCCGGGCGGGAGATCGGGGGAGCAGTACTTC,CASSLPGGRSGEQYF
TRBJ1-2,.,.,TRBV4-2,TGTGCCAGCAGCCCCGGGGACATCAACTATGGCTACACCTTC,CASSPGDINYGYTF
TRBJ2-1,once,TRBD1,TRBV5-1,TGCGCCAGCCTCTCTAACTCGGCAGGGGGCTTCTCCTACAATGAGCAGTTCTTC,CASLSNSAGGFSYNEQFF
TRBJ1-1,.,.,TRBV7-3,TGTGCCAGCAGCCTAAACCGCGGGACTGAAGCTTTCTTT,CASSLNRGTEAFF
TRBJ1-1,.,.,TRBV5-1,TGCGCCAGCAGCTTGGACCTCCTCCGGACTGAAGCTTTCTTT,CASSLDLLRTEAFF
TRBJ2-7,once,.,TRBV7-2,TGTGCCAGCAGCTTAGGGGGTGTGGGGAGCTACGAGCAGTACTTC,CASSLGGVGSYEQYF
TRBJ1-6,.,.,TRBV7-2,TGTGCCAGCAGCTTAGGAATAAGGGGGGGCGGTTATTCACCCCTCCACTTT,CASSLGIRGGGYSPLHF
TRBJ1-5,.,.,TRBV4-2,TGTGCCAGCAGCCAGAGGACAGAAAGCAATCAGCCCCAGCATTTT,CASSQRTESNQPQHF
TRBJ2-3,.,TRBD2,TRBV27,TGTGCCAGCAGTGCTAGGGGGGGGCTACTAGCGGGAGGGAGCACAGATACGCAGTATTTT,CASSARGGLLAGGSTDTQYF
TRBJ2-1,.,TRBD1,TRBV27,TGTGCCAGCAGTGGACAGGGGACTAAGTTCTTC,CASSGQGTKFF
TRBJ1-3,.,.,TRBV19,TGTGCCAGTAGACACCAAGGAGGATCCGGAAACACCATATATTTT,CASRHQGGSGNTIYF
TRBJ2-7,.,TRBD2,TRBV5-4,TGTGCCAGCAGCTTGCTGGGACTAGCGGGAACCGAGCAGTACTTC,CASSLLGLAGTEQYF
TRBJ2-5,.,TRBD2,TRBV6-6,TGTGCCAGCAGTTACGGGACTAGCGCTCAAGAGACCCAGTACTTC,CASSYGTSAQETQYF
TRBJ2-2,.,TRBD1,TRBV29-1,TGCAGCGTGGGACAGGGGAACACCGGGGAGCTGTTTTTT,CSVGQGNTGELFF
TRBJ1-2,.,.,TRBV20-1,TGCAGTGCTAGTGGGCAGGGGAGTAGGGGCTACACCTTC,CSASGQGSRGYTF
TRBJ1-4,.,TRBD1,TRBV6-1,TGTGCCAGCAGTGAGGGACAGGGTTACGAAAAACTGTTTTTT,CASSEGQGYEKLFF
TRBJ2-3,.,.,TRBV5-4,TGTGCCAGCAGCTTGGGGGGAGCCCAGTACACAGATACGCAGTATTTT,CASSLGGAQYTDTQYF
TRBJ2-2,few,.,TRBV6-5,TGTGCCAGCAGTTACGGGGCGACAGACCTGTTTTTT,CASSYGATDLFF
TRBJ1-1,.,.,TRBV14,TGTGCCAGCAGCCAAGATGGGAGGGGGGGGACTGAAGCTTTCTTT,CASSQDGRGGTEAFF
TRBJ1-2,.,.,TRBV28,TGTGCCAGCAGCCACCAGGGAATGAGTGGCTACACCTTC,CASSHQGMSGYTF
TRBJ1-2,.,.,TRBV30,TGTGCCTGGAGTCTTCCCCTCTTTCGATTACTCCCCTATGGCTACACCTTC,CAWSLPLFRLLPYGYTF
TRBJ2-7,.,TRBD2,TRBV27,TGTGCCAGCAGTTTAGGGGTAGCGGGAGTGTCCTACGAGCAGTACTTC,CASSLGVAGVSYEQYF
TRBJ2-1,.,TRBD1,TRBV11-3,TGTGCCAGCAGCTTAGATTTCCCCCAGGGGGCGATAATTAATGAGCAGTTCTTC,CASSLDFPQGAIINEQFF
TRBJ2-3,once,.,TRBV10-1,TGCGCCAGCAGTGAGTCTATAGATACGCAGTATTTT,CASSESIDTQYF
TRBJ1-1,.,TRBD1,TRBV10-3,TGTGCCATCAGTGGAAAACAGGGGGCTGGGGACACTGAAGCTTTCTTT,CAISGKQGAGDTEAFF
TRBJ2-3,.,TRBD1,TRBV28,TGTGCCAGCAGGCAGGACAGGGGGCGCGCAGATACGCAGTATTTT,CASRQDRGRADTQYF
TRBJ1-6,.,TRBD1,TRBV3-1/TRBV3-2,TGTGCCAGCAGGACAGGGGTAGCTTCACCCCTCCACTTT,CASRTGVASPLHF